This T cell receptor (beta chain) appears in the sequencing data of a study of T-cell reconstitution after alpha-beta-depleted transplantation in children. For this clonotype: What it binds is unknown.

Study results and limitations: Expanded graft clones numbering several hundred reportedly gave rise to alpha-beta T cells about two months after transplant. Several patients had high TCRbeta diversity at day 60; it came from surviving recipient T cells and thymic progenitors. Newly made T cells mostly supplied T-cell counts and diversity one year after transplant.

The V segment lost 4 bases and the J segment 1 base; nucleotides outside the gene matches: 8. The V gene's germline CDR1 is ENHRY and CDR2 SYGVKD. The CDR3 is 16 residues long. Unique molecular identifiers were incorporated during preparation of the TCRbeta library. TCRdb passed the PCR reads through MiXCR, listing each CDR3 protein once. This sample has a few hundred thousand distinct CDR3 sequences, with roughly 27% found just once. The clonotype comes from a boy under two years old with Wiskott-Aldrich syndrome, due to receive a stem cell transplant. The rearrangement links TRBV10-3 to TRBJ1-1; 8 positions agree with TRBD1. Sequenced material: PBMCs, taken before TCRalphabeta/CD19-depleted stem cell transplant. CDR3 sequence: CAISGISGTGNTEAFF. The CDR3 DNA reads as TGTGCCATCAGTGGGATATCCGGGACAGGGAACACTGAAGCTTTCTTT.